These 4 T cell receptor beta chains came from one sample sequenced in a study of blood T cell repertoires in COVID-19. This table comes from immunoSEQ multiplex PCR, and its TCRdb copy is limited to in-frame clones, with some not included. The sample comprises some 530,000 clones, roughly 85% of which are singletons, and about 3.2% rests with the top ten. Sequences were obtained from peripheral blood. The receptors stem from a human donor in a cohort sampled during active COVID-19.

In nucleotides, the CDR3 is TGTGCCAGTAGTATAAGAAGTCGGACTGAAGCTTTCTTT. Its protein product is CASSIRSRTEAFF. This chain uses TRBV19 with TRBJ1-1; D remains unclear. Trimming left V 2 bases short and J 5 bases short, with 9 bases between. The CDR3 extends over 13 amino acids. CDR1 and CDR2 from the germline V gene are LNHDA and SQIVND (reference sequence).

CDR3 coding DNA: TGTGCCAGCAGCTTGTTTGGAGGAACCTACGAGCAGTACTTC. It specifies CASSLFGGTYEQYF. The chain couples TRBV7-3 to TRBJ2-7; D possibly corresponds to TRBD2 (5 bases). The CDR3 is 14 amino acids. Germline lookup yields CDR1 SGHTA and CDR2 FQGTGA. V was cut by 3 bases and J by 2 bases, with 11 bases left in between.

This chain links TRBV7-2 with TRBJ2-7; TRBD2 aligns across 7 bases. Germline V lookup: CDR1 SGHTA, CDR2 FQGNSA. Germline trimming cut 4 bases from V and 1 base from J; bases unmatched to any gene: 10. The CDR3 covers 16 residues. The CDR3 sequence: CASSSRLATESYEQYF. Written as DNA, the CDR3 is TGTGCCAGCAGCTCGAGACTAGCTACAGAGTCCTACGAGCAGTACTTC.

The chain links TRBV5-6 to TRBJ2-7; D might be TRBD1 (6 bases). The CDR3 sequence is 14 residues long. CDR1 and CDR2 (germline): SGHDT, YYEEEE. V lost 0 bases, J lost 4 bases, and 11 bases lay in between. CDR3 in amino acids: CASSLVGAEYEQYF. CDR3 nucleotide sequence: TGTGCCAGCAGCTTGGTGGGGGCTGAGTACGAGCAGTACTTC.